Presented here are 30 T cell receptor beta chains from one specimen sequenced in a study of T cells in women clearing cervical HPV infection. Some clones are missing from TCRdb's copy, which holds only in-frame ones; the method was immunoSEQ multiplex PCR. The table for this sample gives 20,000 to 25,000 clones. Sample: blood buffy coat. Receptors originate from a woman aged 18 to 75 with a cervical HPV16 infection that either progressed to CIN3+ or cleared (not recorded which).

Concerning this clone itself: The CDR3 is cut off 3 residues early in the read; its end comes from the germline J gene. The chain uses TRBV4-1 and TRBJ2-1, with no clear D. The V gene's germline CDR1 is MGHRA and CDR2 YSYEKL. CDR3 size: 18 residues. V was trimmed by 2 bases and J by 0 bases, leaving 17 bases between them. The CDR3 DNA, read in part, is TGCGCCAGCAGCCAAATCGATCTCGTCCCCAGCTCCTACAATGAG. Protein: CASSQIDLVPSSYNE. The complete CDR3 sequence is CASSQIDLVPSSYNEQFF.

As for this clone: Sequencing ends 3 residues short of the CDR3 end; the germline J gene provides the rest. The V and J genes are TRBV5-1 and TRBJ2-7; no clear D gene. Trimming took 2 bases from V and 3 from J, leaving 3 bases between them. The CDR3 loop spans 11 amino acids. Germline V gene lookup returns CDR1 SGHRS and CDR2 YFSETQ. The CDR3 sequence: CASSFGYEQYF. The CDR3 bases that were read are TGCGCCAGCAGCTTCGGCTACGAG.

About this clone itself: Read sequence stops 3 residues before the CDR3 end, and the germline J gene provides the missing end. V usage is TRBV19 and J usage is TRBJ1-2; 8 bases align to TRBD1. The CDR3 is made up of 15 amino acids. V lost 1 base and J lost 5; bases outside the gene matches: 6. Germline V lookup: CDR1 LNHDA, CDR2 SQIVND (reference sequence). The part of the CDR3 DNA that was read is TGTGCCAGTAGTATAGTCCGGGACAGGACGTATGGC. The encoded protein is CASSIVRDRTYG. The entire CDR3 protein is CASSIVRDRTYGYTF.

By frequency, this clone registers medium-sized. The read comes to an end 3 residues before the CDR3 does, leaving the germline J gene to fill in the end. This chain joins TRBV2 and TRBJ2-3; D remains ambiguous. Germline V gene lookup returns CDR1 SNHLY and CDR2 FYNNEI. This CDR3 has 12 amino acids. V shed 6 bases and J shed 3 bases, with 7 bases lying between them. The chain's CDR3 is CASSPETDTQYF. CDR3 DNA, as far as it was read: TGTGCCAGCAGCCCAGAAACAGATACG.

Incomplete CDR3 DNA: TGTGCCTGGAGCGAAGGGACAGGGGGCTTCGAGACC. This gives the protein CAWSEGTGGFET. The entire CDR3 protein reads CAWSEGTGGFETQYF. The chain uses TRBV30 and TRBJ2-5, with 12 bases matching TRBD1. The CDR3 extends 3 residues past the end of the read, so its final part is completed from the germline J gene. V shed 3 bases and J 5 bases; nucleotides not matched to a gene: 7. CDR1 is GTSNPN, CDR2 SVGIG, per germline (reference sequence). This CDR3 spans 15 amino acids.

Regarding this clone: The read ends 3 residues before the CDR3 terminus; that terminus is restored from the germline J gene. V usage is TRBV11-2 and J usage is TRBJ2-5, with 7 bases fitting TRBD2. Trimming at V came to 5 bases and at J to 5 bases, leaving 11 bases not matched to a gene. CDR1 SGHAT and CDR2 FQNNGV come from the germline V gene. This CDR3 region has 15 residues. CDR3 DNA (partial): TGTGCCAGCAGCCTCAGCGGGATCCCGGGGGAGACC. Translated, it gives CASSLSGIPGET. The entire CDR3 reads CASSLSGIPGETQYF.

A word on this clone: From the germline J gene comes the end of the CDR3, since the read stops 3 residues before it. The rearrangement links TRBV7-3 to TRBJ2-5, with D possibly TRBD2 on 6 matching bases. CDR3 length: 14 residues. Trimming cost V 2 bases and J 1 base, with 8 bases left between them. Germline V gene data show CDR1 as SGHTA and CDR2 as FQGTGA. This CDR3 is CASSLGTAQETQYF. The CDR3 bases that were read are TGTGCCAGCAGCTTAGGGACTGCCCAAGAGACC.

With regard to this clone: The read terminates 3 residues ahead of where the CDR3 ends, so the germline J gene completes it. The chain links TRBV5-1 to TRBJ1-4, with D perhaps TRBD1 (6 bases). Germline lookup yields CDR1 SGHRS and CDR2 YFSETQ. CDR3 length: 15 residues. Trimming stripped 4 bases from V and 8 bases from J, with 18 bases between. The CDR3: CASSDRGGSEEKLFF. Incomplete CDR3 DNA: TGCGCCAGCAGCGACCGAGGGGGTTCAGAAGAAAAA.

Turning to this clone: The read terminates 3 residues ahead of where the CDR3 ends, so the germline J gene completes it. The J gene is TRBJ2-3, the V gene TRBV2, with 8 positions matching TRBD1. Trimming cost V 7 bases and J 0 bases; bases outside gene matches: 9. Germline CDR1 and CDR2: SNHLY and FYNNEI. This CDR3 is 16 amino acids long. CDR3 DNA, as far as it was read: TGTGCCAGCATGTGGAACAGGGGGGCAAGCACAGATACG. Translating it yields CASMWNRGASTDT. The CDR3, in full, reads CASMWNRGASTDTQYF.

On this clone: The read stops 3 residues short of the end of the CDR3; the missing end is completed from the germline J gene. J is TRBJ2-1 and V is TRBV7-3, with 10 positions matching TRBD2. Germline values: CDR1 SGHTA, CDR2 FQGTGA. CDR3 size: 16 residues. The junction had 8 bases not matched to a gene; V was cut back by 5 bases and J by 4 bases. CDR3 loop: CASSGSGGAGYNEQFF. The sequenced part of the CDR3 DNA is TGTGCCAGCAGCGGGAGCGGGGGGGCGGGATACAATGAG.

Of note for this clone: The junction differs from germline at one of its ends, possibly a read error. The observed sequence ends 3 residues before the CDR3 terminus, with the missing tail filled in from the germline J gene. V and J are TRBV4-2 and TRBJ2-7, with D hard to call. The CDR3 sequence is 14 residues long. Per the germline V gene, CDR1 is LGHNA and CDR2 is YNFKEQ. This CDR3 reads CASSPREYGYEQYF. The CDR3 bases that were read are TGCGCCAGCAGCCCCCGCGAATATGGCTACGAG.

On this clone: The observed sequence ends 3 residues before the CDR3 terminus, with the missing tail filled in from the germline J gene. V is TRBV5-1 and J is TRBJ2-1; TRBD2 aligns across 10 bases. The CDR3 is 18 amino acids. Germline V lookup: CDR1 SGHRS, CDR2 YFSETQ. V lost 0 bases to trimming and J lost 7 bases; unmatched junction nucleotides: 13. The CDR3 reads CASSLDPPSGGAGNEQFF. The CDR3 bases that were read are TGCGCCAGCAGCTTGGATCCCCCCAGCGGGGGGGCCGGAAATGAG.

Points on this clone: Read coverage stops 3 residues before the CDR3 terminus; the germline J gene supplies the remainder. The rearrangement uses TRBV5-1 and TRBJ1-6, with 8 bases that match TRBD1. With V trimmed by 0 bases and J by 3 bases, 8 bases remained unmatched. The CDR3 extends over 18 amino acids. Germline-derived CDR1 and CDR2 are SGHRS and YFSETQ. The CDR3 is CASSLDPTGGVYNSPLHF. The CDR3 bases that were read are TGCGCCAGCAGCTTGGACCCCACAGGGGGAGTCTATAATTCACCC.

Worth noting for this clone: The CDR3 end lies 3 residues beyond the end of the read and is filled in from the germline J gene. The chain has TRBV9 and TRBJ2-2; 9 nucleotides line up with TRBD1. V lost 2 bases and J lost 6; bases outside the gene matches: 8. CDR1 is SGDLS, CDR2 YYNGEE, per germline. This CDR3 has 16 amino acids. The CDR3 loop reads CASSVLDRGSAGELFF. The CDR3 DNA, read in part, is TGTGCCAGCAGCGTCCTCGACAGGGGGTCGGCCGGGGAG.

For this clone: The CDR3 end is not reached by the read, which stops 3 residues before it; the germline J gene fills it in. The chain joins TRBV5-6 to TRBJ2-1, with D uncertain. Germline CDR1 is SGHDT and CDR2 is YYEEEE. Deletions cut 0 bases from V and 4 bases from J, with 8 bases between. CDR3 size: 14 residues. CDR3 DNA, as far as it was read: TGTGCCAGCAGCTTGGGTCGGCGGTACAATGAG. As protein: CASSLGRRYNE. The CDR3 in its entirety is CASSLGRRYNEQFF.

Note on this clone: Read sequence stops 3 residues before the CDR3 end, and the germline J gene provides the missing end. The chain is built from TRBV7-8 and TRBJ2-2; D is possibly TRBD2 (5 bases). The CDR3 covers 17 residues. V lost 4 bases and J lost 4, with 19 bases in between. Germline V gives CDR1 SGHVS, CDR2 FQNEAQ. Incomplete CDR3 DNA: TGTGCCAGCAGCTCCCGCCCGAGAGCCGAGGGCACCGGGGAG. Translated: CASSSRPRAEGTGE. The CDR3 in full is CASSSRPRAEGTGELFF.

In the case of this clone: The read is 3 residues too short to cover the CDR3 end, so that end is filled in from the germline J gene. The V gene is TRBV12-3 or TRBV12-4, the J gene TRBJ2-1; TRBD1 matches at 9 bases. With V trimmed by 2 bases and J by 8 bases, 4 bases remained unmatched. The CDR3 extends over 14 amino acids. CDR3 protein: CASSLRDRVYEQFF. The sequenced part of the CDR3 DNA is TGTGCCAGCAGTTTAAGGGACAGGGTTTATGAG.

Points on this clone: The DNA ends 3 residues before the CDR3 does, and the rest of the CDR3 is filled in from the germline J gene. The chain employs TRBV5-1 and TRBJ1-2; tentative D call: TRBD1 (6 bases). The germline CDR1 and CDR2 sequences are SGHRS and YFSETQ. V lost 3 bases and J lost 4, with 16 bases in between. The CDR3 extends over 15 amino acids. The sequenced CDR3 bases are TGCGCCAGCAGCTCGACAGGAATAAACTTCTATGGC. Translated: CASSSTGINFYG. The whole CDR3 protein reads CASSSTGINFYGYTF.

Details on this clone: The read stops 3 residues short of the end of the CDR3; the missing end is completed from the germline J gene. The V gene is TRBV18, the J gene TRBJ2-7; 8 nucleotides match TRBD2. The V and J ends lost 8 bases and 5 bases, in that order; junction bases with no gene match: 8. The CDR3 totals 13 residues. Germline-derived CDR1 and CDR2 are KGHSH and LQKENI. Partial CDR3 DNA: TGTGCCAGCCTGTCTAGCGGGTTGGACGAG. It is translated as CASLSSGLDE. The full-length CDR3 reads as CASLSSGLDEQYF.

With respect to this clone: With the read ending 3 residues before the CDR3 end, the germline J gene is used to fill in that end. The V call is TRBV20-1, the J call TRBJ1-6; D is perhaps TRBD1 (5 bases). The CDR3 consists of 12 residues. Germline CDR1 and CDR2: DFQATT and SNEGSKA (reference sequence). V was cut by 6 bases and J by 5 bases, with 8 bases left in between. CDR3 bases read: TGCAGTGCACAAGGGGATAATTCACCC. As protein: CSAQGDNSP. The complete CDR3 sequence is CSAQGDNSPLHF.

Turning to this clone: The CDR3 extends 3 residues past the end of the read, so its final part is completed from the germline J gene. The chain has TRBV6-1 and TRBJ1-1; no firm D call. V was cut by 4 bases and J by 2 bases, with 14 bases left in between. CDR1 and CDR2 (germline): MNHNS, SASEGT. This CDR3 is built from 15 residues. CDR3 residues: CASSARRGHNTEAFF. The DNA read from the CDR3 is TGTGCCAGCAGTGCTCGGCGGGGTCACAACACTGAA.

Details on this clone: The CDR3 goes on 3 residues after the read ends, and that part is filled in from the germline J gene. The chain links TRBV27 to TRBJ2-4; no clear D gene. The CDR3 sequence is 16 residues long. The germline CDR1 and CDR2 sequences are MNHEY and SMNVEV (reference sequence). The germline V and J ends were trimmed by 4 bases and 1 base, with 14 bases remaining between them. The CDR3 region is CASSSAFRVAKNIQYF. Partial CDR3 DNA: TGTGCCAGCAGTTCCGCTTTCCGGGTCGCCAAAAACATT.

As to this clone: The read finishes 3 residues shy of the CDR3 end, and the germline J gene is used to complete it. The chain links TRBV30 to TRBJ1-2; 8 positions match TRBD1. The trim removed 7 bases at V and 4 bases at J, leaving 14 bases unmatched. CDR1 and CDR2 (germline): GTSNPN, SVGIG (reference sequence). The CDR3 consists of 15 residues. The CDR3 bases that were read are TGTGCCTCTCTTGCGGACAGGGAAAAGAGCTATGGC. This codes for CASLADREKSYG. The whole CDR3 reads CASLADREKSYGYTF.

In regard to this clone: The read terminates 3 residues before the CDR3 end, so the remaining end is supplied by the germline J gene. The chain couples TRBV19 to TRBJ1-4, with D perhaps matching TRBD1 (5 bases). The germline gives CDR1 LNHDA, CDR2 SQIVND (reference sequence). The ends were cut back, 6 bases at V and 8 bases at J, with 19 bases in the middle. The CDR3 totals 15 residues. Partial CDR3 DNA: TGTGCCAGTAGCCCGGGGGACGGTCCGGGCGAAAAA. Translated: CASSPGDGPGEK. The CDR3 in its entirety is CASSPGDGPGEKLFF.

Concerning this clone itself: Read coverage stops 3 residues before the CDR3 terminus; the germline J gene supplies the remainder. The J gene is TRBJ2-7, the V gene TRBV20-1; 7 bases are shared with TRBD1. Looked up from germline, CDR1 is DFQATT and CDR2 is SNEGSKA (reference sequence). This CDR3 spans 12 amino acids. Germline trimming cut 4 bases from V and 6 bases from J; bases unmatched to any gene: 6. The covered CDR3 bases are TGCAGTGCTACTCGACAGGGAACCGAG. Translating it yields CSATRQGTE. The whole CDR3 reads CSATRQGTEQYF.

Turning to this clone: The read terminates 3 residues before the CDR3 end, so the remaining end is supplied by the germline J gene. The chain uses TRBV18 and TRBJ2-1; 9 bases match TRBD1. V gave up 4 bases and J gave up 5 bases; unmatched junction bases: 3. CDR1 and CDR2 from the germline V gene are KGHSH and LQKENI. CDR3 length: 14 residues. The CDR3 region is CASSRDRANNEQFF. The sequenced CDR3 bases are TGTGCCAGCTCACGGGACAGGGCAAACAATGAG.

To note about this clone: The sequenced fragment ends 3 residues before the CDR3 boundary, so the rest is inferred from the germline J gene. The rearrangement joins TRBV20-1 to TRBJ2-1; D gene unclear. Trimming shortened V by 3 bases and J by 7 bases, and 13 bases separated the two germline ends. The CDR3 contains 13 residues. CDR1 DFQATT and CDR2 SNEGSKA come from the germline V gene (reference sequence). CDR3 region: CSASPAWRNEQFF. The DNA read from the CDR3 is TGCAGTGCTAGCCCGGCTTGGCGGAATGAG.

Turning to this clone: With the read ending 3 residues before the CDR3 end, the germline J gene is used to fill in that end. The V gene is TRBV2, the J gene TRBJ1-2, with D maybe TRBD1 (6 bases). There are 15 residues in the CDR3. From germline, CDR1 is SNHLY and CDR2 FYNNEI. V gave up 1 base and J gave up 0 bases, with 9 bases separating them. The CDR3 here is CASSEGRGANYGYTF. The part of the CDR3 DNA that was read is TGTGCCAGCAGTGAAGGCAGGGGAGCTAACTATGGC.

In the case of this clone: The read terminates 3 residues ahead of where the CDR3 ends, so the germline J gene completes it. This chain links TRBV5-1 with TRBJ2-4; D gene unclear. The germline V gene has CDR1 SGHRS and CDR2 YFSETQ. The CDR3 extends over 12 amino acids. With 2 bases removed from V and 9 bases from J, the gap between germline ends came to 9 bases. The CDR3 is CASSFQDGIQYF. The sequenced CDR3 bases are TGCGCCAGCAGCTTTCAGGATGGCATT.

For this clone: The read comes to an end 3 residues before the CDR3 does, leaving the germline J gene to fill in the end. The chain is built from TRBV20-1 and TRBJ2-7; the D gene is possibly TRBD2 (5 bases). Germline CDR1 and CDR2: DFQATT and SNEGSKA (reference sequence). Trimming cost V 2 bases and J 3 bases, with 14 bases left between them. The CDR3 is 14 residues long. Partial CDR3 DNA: TGCAGTGCTAGATCAAGCGGCTCCCTCTACGAG. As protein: CSARSSGSLYE. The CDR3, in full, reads CSARSSGSLYEQYF.